One and the same sample provided the 12 T cell receptor beta chains below, sequenced in a study of blood T cell repertoires in COVID-19. Data came from immunoSEQ multiplex PCR; TCRdb stores just in-frame clones and leaves some out. Seen here are about 74,000 clones, under 95% observed once, and the top ten hold about 5%. The sample taken for sequencing was peripheral blood. These receptors were obtained from a woman in her sixties or seventies with active COVID-19.

The chain joins TRBV7-2 to TRBJ2-1; D call uncertain. The CDR3 consists of 14 residues. Germline CDR1 SGHTA, CDR2 FQGNSA. V was trimmed by 1 base and J by 6 bases, leaving 10 bases between them. The CDR3, as DNA: TGTGCCAGCAGCTTAGGTGGCTCTTTCAATGAGCAGTTCTTC. This gives the protein CASSLGGSFNEQFF. The variable domain in full, completed from reference TRBV7-2 and TRBJ2-1, reads GAGVSQSPSNKVTEKGKDVELRCDPISGHTALYWYRQSLGQGLEFLIYFQGNSAPDKSGLPSDRFSAERTGGSVSTLTIQRTQQEDSAVYLCASSLGGSFNEQFFGPGTRLTVL.

J is TRBJ1-1 and V is TRBV11-2, with 7 bases that match TRBD1. Germline-derived CDR1 and CDR2 are SGHAT and FQNNGV. The V and J ends lost 3 bases and 2 bases, in that order; junction bases with no gene match: 6. CDR3 length: 15 residues. CDR3 in amino acids: CASSFFQGVNTEAFF. The CDR3 nucleotides are TGTGCCAGCAGCTTTTTCCAGGGGGTTAACACTGAAGCTTTCTTT.

The V call is TRBV5-1, the J call TRBJ1-4, with 8 nucleotides matching TRBD1. Germline lookup yields CDR1 SGHRS and CDR2 YFSETQ. The CDR3 consists of 15 residues. The ends lost 4 bases at V and 8 bases at J; junction bases unmatched: 10. CDR3 protein: CASSDGQGNSEKLFF. CDR3 sequence (DNA): TGCGCCAGCAGCGACGGACAGGGTAACTCAGAAAAACTGTTTTTT.

This clone appeared a few times. This chain uses TRBV2 with TRBJ1-4; TRBD1 aligns across 9 bases. The CDR3 is 14 residues long. With 7 bases clipped from V and 7 bases from J, the junction kept 7 bases outside the gene matches. Germline-derived CDR1 and CDR2 are SNHLY and FYNNEI. In DNA form, the CDR3 reads TGTGCCAGCACCCTGGACAGGGGCCCTGAAAAACTGTTTTTT. Translating it yields CASTLDRGPEKLFF. Combining the CDR3 with reference TRBV2 and TRBJ1-4 gives the whole variable domain EPEVTQTPSHQVTQMGQEVILRCVPISNHLYFYWYRQILGQKVEFLVSFYNNEISEKSEIFDDQFSVERPDGSNFTLKIRSTKLEDSAMYFCASTLDRGPEKLFFGSGTQLSVL.

This clone appeared once. The chain is built from TRBV5-1 and TRBJ2-1, with 9 nucleotides matching TRBD2. The V and J ends lost 3 bases and 6 bases, in that order; junction bases with no gene match: 4. The germline CDR1 and CDR2 sequences are SGHRS and YFSETQ. This CDR3 has 14 residues. The CDR3 sequence is CASSYGGRVNEQFF. The CDR3 region has the DNA TGCGCCAGCAGCTATGGCGGGAGGGTCAATGAGCAGTTCTTC.

The J gene is TRBJ2-7, the V gene TRBV11-2, with D maybe TRBD1 (6 bases). V shed 1 base and J shed 4 bases, with 14 bases lying between them. The CDR3 is 15 amino acids. Germline V gene data show CDR1 as SGHAT and CDR2 as FQNNGV. The CDR3 DNA is TGTGCCAGCAGCTTAGGTCAGGGGCTTATATACGAGCAGTACTTC. Protein: CASSLGQGLIYEQYF.

J is TRBJ2-3 and V is TRBV5-1; 8 bases match TRBD1. This CDR3 spans 15 amino acids. Germline V CDR1 and CDR2: SGHRS, YFSETQ. J lost 1 base, V lost 3 bases, and 4 bases had no gene match. The CDR3 spells CASSSPDRGTDTQYF. The DNA of the CDR3 is TGCGCCAGCAGCTCCCCGGACAGGGGCACAGATACGCAGTATTTT.

The J gene is TRBJ2-7, the V gene TRBV30; maybe TRBD2 (5 bases). Germline loops: CDR1 GTSNPN, CDR2 SVGIG (reference sequence). The V and J ends lost 8 bases and 3 bases respectively, with 11 bases between them. There are 11 residues in the CDR3. The CDR3 loop is CAGHRGYEQYF. The CDR3 DNA reads TGTGCCGGCCATCGGGGCTACGAGCAGTACTTC.

This clone has a handful of counts. This chain uses TRBV7-9 with TRBJ1-5; 7 nucleotides line up with TRBD1. Germline CDR1 and CDR2: SEHNR and FQNEAQ (reference sequence). V gave up 5 bases and J gave up 1 base; unmatched junction bases: 5. The CDR3 sequence is 15 residues long. This CDR3 reads CASSHGTESNQPQHF. The CDR3 nucleotides read TGTGCCAGCAGCCACGGGACAGAAAGCAATCAGCCCCAGCATTTT.

This sequence joins TRBV7-5 and TRBJ2-3; the table's D call of TRBD2 was not tested on the DNA. TRBV7-5 is given as a pseudogene. The CDR3 is 14 residues long. CDR3 amino acids: CVRSLGGWTDTQYF. For the CDR3, the DNA is TGTGTCAGAAGCTTGGGGGGTTGGACAGATACGCAGTATTTT.

V and J are TRBV15 and TRBJ2-3, with D possibly being TRBD2 (5 bases). V lost 0 bases and J 13 bases, leaving 11 bases between the germline ends. Per the germline V gene, CDR1 is LNHNV and CDR2 is YYDKDF (reference sequence). The CDR3 extends over 12 amino acids. The chain's CDR3 is CATSRDSGYEYF. As DNA, the CDR3 is TGTGCCACCAGCAGAGACTCGGGATACGAGTATTTT. The complete variable domain, with remaining parts taken from reference TRBV15 and TRBJ2-3, reads DAMVIQNPRYQVTQFGKPVTLSCSQTLNHNVMYWYQQKSSQAPKLLFHYYDKDFNNEADTPDNFQSRRPNTSFCFLDIRSPGLGDTAMYLCATSRDSGYEYFGPGTRLTVL.

This chain links TRBV9 with TRBJ2-3; 7 nucleotides agree with TRBD2. V lost 0 bases to trimming and J lost 5 bases; unmatched junction nucleotides: 6. Germline CDR1 and CDR2: SGDLS and YYNGEE. The CDR3 is 15 residues long. The chain's CDR3 is CASSVDAGAGDTQYF. CDR3 nucleotides: TGTGCCAGCAGCGTAGACGCGGGAGCTGGAGATACGCAGTATTTT.